This T cell receptor beta chain was observed in a study of T cells in women clearing cervical HPV infection. Study as a whole: Case blood was drawn a median approximately five months after lesion detection. Study-wide findings and caveats: Combining TCR richness with V gene abundances gave approximately 0.8 AUC.

About this clone itself: Its target is not known. The read falls 3 residues short of the CDR3 end, and the missing part is taken from the germline J gene. Other DNA sequences in the same sample also yield this CDR3.

From germline, CDR1 is KGHSH and CDR2 LQKENI. V was clipped by 0 bases and J by 2 bases, with 18 bases between them. CDR3 length equals 18 residues. Using immunoSEQ multiplex PCR, the repertoire was profiled, and TCRdb retains in-frame clones only, with some absent. This table lists 25,000 to 35,000 clones. J is TRBJ2-3 and V is TRBV18, with a possible D match to TRBD2 (5 bases). This receptor was taken from a woman aged 18 to 69 with a cervical HPV16 infection that either progressed to CIN3+ or cleared (not recorded which). The source material was blood buffy coat. The covered CDR3 bases are TGTGCCAGCTCACCACCGGTACTTCCGAGGGCCTACACAGATACG. It yields the protein CASSPPVLPRAYTDT. The whole CDR3 reads CASSPPVLPRAYTDTQYF.